Each of the 5 T cell receptor beta chains below was sequenced from the same sample in a study of monozygotic twins with inflammatory bowel disease. Using the 5' RACE reads, TCRdb records one entry per CDR3 protein without DNA. The table lists more than 300,000 distinct CDR3 sequences. The sample comprised blood. Receptor source: a human donor with ulcerative colitis or Crohn's disease, or a healthy co-twin of an affected twin (not recorded which).

The chain couples TRBV27 to TRBJ2-5; the D gene TCRdb calls, TRBD1, cannot be checked with no DNA. Germline V lookup: CDR1 MNHEY, CDR2 SMNVEV (reference sequence). This CDR3 contains 13 residues. CDR3 amino acids: CASTGDREETQYF.

The chain uses TRBV20-1 and TRBJ2-7; checking the TCRdb D call of TRBD2 is not possible without DNA. The CDR3 is 13 amino acids. CDR1 and CDR2 (germline): DFQATT, SNEGSKA (reference sequence). CDR3 region: CRATSGGANEQYF.

The genes are TRBV7-2 and TRBJ1-6; lacking DNA, the TRBD1 call made by TCRdb goes unchecked. CDR1 SGHTA and CDR2 FQGNSA come from the germline V gene. The CDR3 sequence is 16 residues long. The CDR3 region is CASSLDGQGIGSPLHF.

J is TRBJ2-7 and V is TRBV23-1; TCRdb picks TRBD2, but there is no DNA to check that call. TRBV23-1 is identified as an open reading frame with a role that is uncertain. The CDR3 runs to 17 residues. Here the CDR3 reads CASSHFCDSQQWKEQYF.

V gene TRBV3-1 combines with J gene TRBJ1-4; TCRdb gives TRBD1 as the D gene, but with no DNA this cannot be confirmed. This CDR3 region has 16 residues. The germline V gene encodes CDR1 LGHDT and CDR2 YNNKEL (reference sequence). Here the CDR3 reads CASSQLTTGDREKLFF.